These T cell receptor beta chains were read from a single sample in a study of T-cell reconstitution after alpha-beta-depleted transplantation in children. A single record per CDR3 protein comes from TCRdb applying MiXCR to the PCR reads. The sample carries approximately 20,000 distinct CDR3 sequences, over 10% recorded once. The specimen was PBMCs, mostly from graft donor cells, collected 60 days after TCRalphabeta/CD19-depleted stem cell transplant. All receptors come from a female patient between 2 and 10 years old who had a stem cell transplant for congenital amegakaryocytic thrombocytopenia, so the T cells may come from the graft donor. Both conserved end residues are part of each CDR3. Fields, in order: clone size, V gene, J gene, D gene, CDR3 protein, CDR3 DNA. The D gene is left open where the match is weak. Size is omitted from some rows. Given values are once, few, many or a class for expanded clones.

abundance: many
v_gene: TRBV11-2
j_gene: TRBJ2-5
d_gene: .
CDR3aa: CASSLGQSQYF
CDR3nt: TGTGCCAGCAGCTTAGGCCAATCCCAGTACTTC

abundance: many
v_gene: TRBV20-1
j_gene: TRBJ2-1
d_gene: TRBD2
CDR3aa: CSARGRSGRNEQFF
CDR3nt: TGCAGTGCTAGAGGGAGGAGCGGGAGGAATGAGCAGTTCTTC

abundance: many
v_gene: TRBV18
j_gene: TRBJ1-5
d_gene: TRBD1
CDR3aa: CASSLDRGLEQPQHF
CDR3nt: TGTGCCAGCTCACTGGACAGGGGCTTAGAGCAGCCCCAGCATTTT

abundance: .
v_gene: TRBV5-6
j_gene: TRBJ2-1
d_gene: .
CDR3aa: CASSLTGLILFF
CDR3nt: TGTGCCAGCAGCTTGACGGGACTTATCCTGTTCTTC

abundance: many
v_gene: TRBV2
j_gene: TRBJ1-4
d_gene: .
CDR3aa: CASRGPNEKLFF
CDR3nt: TGTGCCAGCAGGGGCCCTAATGAAAAACTGTTTTTT

abundance: many
v_gene: TRBV20-1
j_gene: TRBJ1-2
d_gene: TRBD1
CDR3aa: CSAVGQDRGQWDGYTF
CDR3nt: TGCAGTGCCGTAGGCCAGGACAGGGGGCAATGGGATGGCTACACCTTC

abundance: .
v_gene: TRBV5-1
j_gene: TRBJ2-2
d_gene: .
CDR3aa: CASSLDPAEVTGELFF
CDR3nt: TGCGCCAGCAGCTTGGATCCGGCGGAGGTCACCGGGGAGCTGTTTTTT

abundance: many
v_gene: TRBV5-1
j_gene: TRBJ2-7
d_gene: .
CDR3aa: CASSLWPGYEQYF
CDR3nt: TGCGCCAGCAGCTTGTGGCCCGGTTACGAGCAGTACTTC

abundance: .
v_gene: TRBV29-1
j_gene: TRBJ2-1
d_gene: TRBD2
CDR3aa: CSVDGVLATNSYNEQFF
CDR3nt: TGCAGCGTTGACGGGGTACTAGCGACAAACTCCTACAATGAGCAGTTCTTC

abundance: many
v_gene: TRBV25-1
j_gene: TRBJ2-7
d_gene: .
CDR3aa: CASSDRVWGEQYF
CDR3nt: TGTGCCAGCAGTGATCGGGTATGGGGCGAGCAGTACTTC

abundance: many
v_gene: TRBV5-6
j_gene: TRBJ1-5
d_gene: .
CDR3aa: CASSLGHSNQPQHF
CDR3nt: TGTGCCAGCAGCTTGGGTCATAGCAATCAGCCCCAGCATTTT

abundance: many
v_gene: TRBV20-1
j_gene: TRBJ2-1
d_gene: .
CDR3aa: CSAKRSYNEQFF
CDR3nt: TGCAGTGCTAAGAGGTCCTACAATGAGCAGTTCTTC

abundance: .
v_gene: TRBV20-1
j_gene: TRBJ2-1
d_gene: .
CDR3aa: CSGKAPAFSKGISYNEQFF
CDR3nt: TGCAGTGGTAAGGCGCCGGCCTTTTCCAAAGGCATTTCCTACAATGAGCAGTTCTTC

abundance: many
v_gene: TRBV5-1
j_gene: TRBJ2-6
d_gene: .
CDR3aa: CASSLEGYGANVLTF
CDR3nt: TGCGCCAGCAGCTTGGAGGGGTATGGGGCCAACGTCCTGACTTTC